The source of this TCR beta chain is a study of T-cell reconstitution after alpha-beta-depleted transplantation in children (dated by TCRdb to the mid-2010s). Regarding the research as a whole: T-cell immune reconstitution after TCRalphabeta/CD19-depleted allogeneic hematopoietic cell transplantation in children was quantitatively tracked in the study by means of TCR repertoire profiling. Results the study describes overall, beyond this receptor: In some patients, the high TCRbeta diversity seen at day 60 was put down to recipient T cells and intrathymic progenitors that had survived conditioning. Apparently early alphabetaT-cell count recovery about two months after transplant reportedly relied on only several hundred rapidly expanded clones derived from non-depleted graft cells. Hyperexpanded clone frequencies declined over subsequent months; after one year, T-cell counts and TCRbeta diversity were mostly attributed to newly produced T cells.

Library preparation employed PCR. Sequencing was performed on an Illumina HiSeq 2500. Molecular barcoding was employed in the preparation of TCR libraries, with unique molecular identifiers being used to normalize TCRbeta repertoire quantification. TCRdb handled the public reads itself, with Q25 trimming in fastp and clone calling in MiXCR, and kept productive beta chains. Duplicate CDR3 protein sequences are folded into a single record with the most common DNA and genes. This sample holds about a million distinct CDR3 sequences; about 29% were observed only once. The top ten clones comprise roughly 28% of the sample. Per the publication, the treatment or condition label means: allogeneic hematopoietic cell transplantation with graft depleted of TCRalphabeta T cells and CD19 B cells. TCRalphabeta/CD19-depleted allogeneic hematopoietic cell grafts were given to the transplant recipients, all of whom were children.

The germline V gene yields LGHNA for CDR1 and YNFKEQ for CDR2. The junction shows trimming of 3 bases on V and 0 bases on J, and the gene matches do not reach 5 bases of it. Taken from cysteine to phenylalanine, the CDR3 has 17 residues. Only CDR3 DNA is held: 51 bases, read in frame from base 1. This clonotype was observed a handful of times. What antigen it recognizes has not been identified. Per-base qualities were not stored, and no clone one base away is much larger. Sequencing used PBMCs, mostly from graft donor cells, obtained 360 days after TCRalphabeta/CD19-depleted stem cell transplant. This receptor was obtained from a boy less than two years old who had a stem cell transplant for SCID, so the T cells may come from the graft donor. Here the chain combines TRBV4-2 and TRBJ2-7, and 13 junction bases match TRBD2. The CDR3 loop reads CASSHGLAGASSYEQYF. The base sequence is TGTGCCAGCAGCCACGGACTAGCGGGGGCGAGCTCCTACGAGCAGTACTTC.